This T cell receptor beta chain is from a study of T cell clonotyping in hematopoietic cell transplantation. Notes on the study in general: After transplant, recipient diversity fell while pathologically expanded clonotypes grew through day 180. Cells were unsorted, so CD4 and CD8 contributions were not separated.

A word on this clone: Its matching antigen is unknown.

Samples: about 28 days before transplant, then days 30, 100 and 180 after. This CDR3 is built from 15 residues. Per the germline V gene, CDR1 is LNHDA and CDR2 is SQIVND (reference sequence). Trimming shortened V by 5 bases and J by 2 bases, and 13 bases separated the two germline ends. Clones were read by immunoSEQ multiplex PCR, and TCRdb kept only the in-frame ones, dropping some. Of 7,000 to 9,500 clones listed, 94% are singletons. Specimen: peripheral blood mononuclear cells, collected 30 days after allogeneic stem cell transplant. This chain links TRBV19 with TRBJ1-5; unclear D gene. This clonotype originated in a male patient aged 55-69 years who had an allogeneic stem cell transplant from an unrelated donor, so T cells may come from the graft donor. Some clones in this sample may be carry-over from other donors' samples. CDR3 sequence (DNA): TGTGCCAGTAGTTTTTGGCAGGTCGGCAATCAGCCCCAGCATTTT. Its translation is CASSFWQVGNQPQHF.